This TCR beta chain was obtained from a study of identical twins. Overall study findings and caveats: Models came in too low on out-of-frame TCR alpha sharing in monozygotic twins. It was possible that invariant MAIT and iNKT cells partly confounded the zero-insertion analyses.

After template switching added a universal primer site, the resulting cDNA carried unique molecular identifiers. MiXCR, applied by TCRdb to the 5' RACE reads, yields one record per CDR3 protein. The sample has about 810,000 distinct CDR3 sequences; roughly an eighth are singletons. Every one of the donors was a healthy Caucasian. From germline, CDR1 is SGHTA and CDR2 FQGNSA. Trimming shortened V by 3 bases and J by 4 bases, and 10 bases separated the two germline ends. The CDR3 length is 14 residues. This clonotype came up many times. The antigen is undetermined. This sample also appeared in a second study, on yellow fever vaccine responses in identical twins.

V is TRBV7-2 and J is TRBJ2-1; no clear D gene. Sequencing was performed on PBMCs. The clonotype comes from a young woman in good health. CDR3 amino acids: CASSLSSAYNEQFF. As DNA, the CDR3 is TGTGCCAGCAGCTTGAGTTCTGCGTACAATGAGCAGTTCTTC.